This note documents a single T cell receptor beta chain sequence. Its specificity is unknown. CDR3 length: 20 amino acids. The J segment lost 0 bases and the V segment lost 0 bases, leaving 11 bases of the junction unmatched. Per germline, CDR1 LNHDA and CDR2 SQIVND (reference sequence). This sample is part of a study of graft-versus-host responses after intestinal transplantation. About the study: Isolated intestinal, liver-intestinal, or multivisceral transplants had been given to the recipients. The whole recipient group had anti-thymocyte globulin induction followed by tacrolimus and steroids for around three years.

Study observations and caveats: Levels of circulating GvH clones at their peak were associated with early post-transplant HvG declines. In recipient marrow, GvH clones were found, and some appeared first in ileum or blood.

Using immunoSEQ multiplex PCR, the repertoire was profiled, and TCRdb retains in-frame clones only, with some absent. The sample lists nearly 95,000 clones; about 93% were seen once. V usage is TRBV19 and J usage is TRBJ1-4, with 9 bases that match TRBD1. The input for sequencing was unstimulated CD8+ T cells sorted from spleen or lymph node cells, taken before intestinal transplant. This receptor was obtained from a human donor who received an intestinal transplant. The CDR3 region has the DNA TGTGCCAGTAGTATAGAACTCCCGGACAGGGGCTCCGCAACTAATGAAAAACTGTTTTTT. Translating gives CASSIELPDRGSATNEKLFF.